These 16 T cell receptor beta chains came from one sample sequenced in a study of T-cell memory formation after mild COVID-19. Each CDR3 protein is one row after TCRdb ran MiXCR on the 5' RACE reads. The top ten clones hold 3.5% to 5% of a sample with roughly 180,000 distinct CDR3 sequences, about 18% of them seen once. Sequenced input: PBMCs or a T cell subset sorted from them (not recorded which). These receptors were collected from a man younger than 30 who had mild COVID-19 (a few samples of this study predate the infection). Cell type and time point are not known.

V and J are TRBV20-1 and TRBJ2-7; weak D call: TRBD1 (6 bases). V was trimmed by 6 bases and J by 4 bases, leaving 10 bases between them. Germline V gives CDR1 DFQATT, CDR2 SNEGSKA (reference sequence). The CDR3 runs 11 residues. The CDR3 loop reads CSAWTAYEQYF. The CDR3 DNA reads as TGCAGTGCCTGGACAGCATACGAGCAGTACTTC.

V usage is TRBV6-5 and J usage is TRBJ1-5, with D tentatively TRBD1 (5 bases). Between the trimmed V and J ends, which lost 6 bases and 0 bases, there was a span of 9 bases. The germline CDR1 and CDR2 sequences are MNHEY and SVGAGI. The CDR3 sequence is 14 residues long. The CDR3 spells CASSDSYSNQPQHF. DNA of the CDR3: TGTGCCAGCAGCGACAGTTATAGCAATCAGCCCCAGCATTTT.

V usage is TRBV2 and J usage is TRBJ2-4; a possible D gene is TRBD2 (5 bases). The CDR3 loop spans 14 amino acids. CDR1 is SNHLY and CDR2 is FYNNEI in the germline V gene. V was shortened by 3 bases and J by 0 bases, with 6 bases between the two germline ends. CDR3 sequence (DNA): TGTGCCAGCAGTGACGGACTAGCCAAAAACATTCAGTACTTC. Protein product: CASSDGLAKNIQYF.

This clonotype has just a few counts. The chain employs TRBV7-9 and TRBJ1-2; TRBD1 aligns across 11 bases. The CDR3 is 11 residues long. CDR1 and CDR2 (germline): SEHNR, FQNEAQ (reference sequence). V shed 10 bases and J 9 bases; nucleotides not matched to a gene: 4. The CDR3 protein is CAIGTGGSYTF. The CDR3 DNA follows: TGTGCCATCGGGACAGGGGGAAGCTACACCTTC. Full variable domain (remainder filled in from reference TRBV7-9 and TRBJ1-2): DTGVSQNPRHKITKRGQNVTFRCDPISEHNRLYWYRQTLGQGPEFLTYFQNEAQLEKSRLLSDRFSAERPKGSFSTLEIQRTEQGDSAMYLCAIGTGGSYTFGSGTRLTVV.

This clonotype was seen only a few times. The chain carries TRBV5-1 and TRBJ2-1; tentatively, D is TRBD2 (6 bases). There are 14 residues in the CDR3. Germline V CDR1 and CDR2: SGHRS, YFSETQ. The V and J ends lost 4 bases and 4 bases respectively, with 12 bases between them. This CDR3 reads CASSPAGTYNEQFF. DNA for the CDR3: TGCGCCAGCAGCCCCGCCGGGACTTACAATGAGCAGTTCTTC. The whole variable domain, remainder taken from reference TRBV5-1 and TRBJ2-1, is KAGVTQTPRYLIKTRGQQVTLSCSPISGHRSVSWYQQTPGQGLQFLFEYFSETQRNKGNFPGRFSGRQFSNSRSEMNVSTLELGDSALYLCASSPAGTYNEQFFGPGTRLTVL.

In its sample, this clonotype was seen a few times. The chain uses TRBV4-2 and TRBJ2-2, with D perhaps matching TRBD1 or TRBD2 (7 bases each). The CDR3 loop spans 16 amino acids. Per the germline V gene, CDR1 is LGHNA and CDR2 is YNFKEQ. The V end was cut by 8 bases, the J end by 0 bases, with 16 bases between. DNA for the CDR3: TGTGCCAGCCGGTCCAGCGGGACAGCGAACACCGGGGAGCTGTTTTTT. It is translated as CASRSSGTANTGELFF.

V usage is TRBV10-2 and J usage is TRBJ1-4; tentative D call: TRBD1 (5 bases). Germline V gene lookup returns CDR1 WSHSY and CDR2 SAAADI. The CDR3 is 17 amino acids. Trimming removed 2 bases from V and 4 bases from J, with 17 bases in between. The CDR3: CASSEPYRQSINEKLFF. The CDR3 bases are TGCGCCAGCAGTGAGCCTTACCGACAGTCAATTAATGAAAAACTGTTTTTT.

This chain's CDR3 is CATSRRGGFHQPQHF. As DNA, the CDR3 is TGTGCCACCAGTCGGAGAGGGGGATTCCACCAGCCCCAGCATTTT. The gene calls are TRBV24-1 and TRBJ1-5, with a possible D match to TRBD1 (6 bases). V lost 6 bases and J 7 bases, leaving 18 bases between the germline ends. This CDR3 contains 15 residues. CDR1 is KGHDR and CDR2 is SFDVKD in the germline V gene.

The sample holds a few counts of this clonotype. This chain links TRBV30 with TRBJ2-7; D could derive from TRBD1 or TRBD2 (6 bases each). The germline CDR1 and CDR2 sequences are GTSNPN and SVGIG (reference sequence). The CDR3 consists of 13 residues. V was pared by 1 base and J by 6 bases, with 13 bases between. The CDR3 region is CAWSGEGGREQYF. The DNA for the CDR3 is TGTGCCTGGAGTGGCGAAGGGGGGCGCGAGCAGTACTTC.

This clonotype was recorded many times. This chain links TRBV20-1 with TRBJ2-1, with 8 bases aligning to TRBD2. Germline V gene data show CDR1 as DFQATT and CDR2 as SNEGSKA (reference sequence). The CDR3 contains 15 residues. V trimming: 1 base; J trimming: 4 bases; junction bases outside the gene matches: 6. The CDR3 DNA sequence: TGCAGTGCTAGAGTGCAAGCGGGGGAGTACAATGAGCAGTTCTTC. As protein: CSARVQAGEYNEQFF.

This chain links TRBV9 with TRBJ2-3; D unclear. This CDR3 has 13 amino acids. The ends were cut back, 5 bases at V and 3 bases at J, with 10 bases in the middle. CDR1 and CDR2 (germline): SGDLS, YYNGEE. The CDR3 coding sequence is TGTGCCAGCAGTCCTGTCCCGACAGATACGCAGTATTTT. It codes for CASSPVPTDTQYF.

The rearrangement links TRBV11-2 to TRBJ2-3, with D possibly matching TRBD2 (5 bases). Germline V CDR1 and CDR2: SGHAT, FQNNGV. The CDR3 spans 16 residues. The V and J ends lost 5 bases and 2 bases respectively, with 17 bases between them. The CDR3 region is CASSPGGARITDTQYF. In nucleotides, the CDR3 is TGTGCCAGCAGCCCAGGAGGAGCGCGGATCACAGATACGCAGTATTTT.

This clonotype showed up just a few times. The chain uses TRBV6-5 and TRBJ1-2; no clear D gene. The germline V gene has CDR1 MNHEY and CDR2 SVGAGI. This CDR3 region has 11 residues. Trimming stripped 4 bases from V and 2 bases from J, with 2 bases between. The CDR3 DNA reads as TGTGCCAGCAGTTCCAACTATGGCTACACCTTC. As protein: CASSSNYGYTF.

Many counts were recorded for this clonotype. The V and J genes are TRBV6-5 and TRBJ1-5; no firm D call. Germline V CDR1 and CDR2: MNHEY, SVGAGI. This CDR3 comprises 12 residues. Trimming stripped 2 bases from V and 4 bases from J, with 3 bases between. CDR3 in DNA: TGTGCCAGCAGTTACAATAATCAGCCCCAGCATTTT. It is translated as CASSYNNQPQHF.

The chain couples TRBV9 to TRBJ2-5, with 9 bases that match TRBD1. Germline V gene sequence: CDR1 SGDLS, CDR2 YYNGEE. Trimming cost V 2 bases and J 4 bases; bases outside gene matches: 6. CDR3 length equals 15 residues. CDR3 nucleotide sequence: TGTGCCAGCAGCGTGGACAGGGGAGCTTCAGAGACCCAGTACTTC. Encoded protein: CASSVDRGASETQYF.

V is TRBV12-3 or TRBV12-4 and J is TRBJ1-1; D is undetermined. The CDR3 runs to 15 residues. Trimming left V 2 bases short and J 4 bases short, with 14 bases between. The CDR3 DNA follows: TGTGCCAGCAGTTTACCCTCCTTTCCTGGCACTGAAGCTTTCTTT. It codes for CASSLPSFPGTEAFF.